This TCR beta chain stems from a study of T-cell memory formation after mild COVID-19. TCRdb ran MiXCR on the 5' RACE reads and lists one entry per CDR3 protein. The sample consists of approximately 300,000 distinct CDR3 sequences, over 7% of them appearing once. With respect to this clonotype: Its antigen is undetermined.

Points from the study as a whole: Pre-infection memory carried some responding clones, suggesting that cross-reactive memory joined.

The germline V gene has CDR1 SGHTA and CDR2 FQGTGA. V gave up 5 bases and J gave up 0 bases, with 12 bases separating them. The CDR3 is made up of 15 amino acids. The chain combines TRBV7-3 with TRBJ2-3; no reliable D call. The TCR was taken from a man aged 18 to 29 who had mild COVID-19 (a few samples of this study predate the infection). Cell type and time point are not known. Sequences were obtained from PBMCs or a T cell subset sorted from them (not recorded which). The CDR3, as DNA: TGTGCCAGCAGCCCCGGCTTACTAAGCACAGATACGCAGTATTTT. It codes for CASSPGLLSTDTQYF.